This paragraph covers one T cell receptor (beta chain) sequence. Its antigen is not known. This CDR3 comprises 15 residues. Germline V gives CDR1 SGDLS, CDR2 YYNGEE. V lost 3 bases to trimming and J lost 0 bases; unmatched junction nucleotides: 6. PCR was performed using 60 Vbeta and 13 Jbeta primers. In the source study's methods: Per a later analysis, the number of unique TCR beta chains was about 80 million, of which 9 million to 14 million were shared. The table came from immunoSEQ multiplex PCR; TCRdb's copy has only in-frame clones and leaves some out. That table is the source of V, J and clone size, and D and trimming were worked out from the DNA. The data hold some 130,000 clones, with 77% observed a single time. This sample was taken from a study of cytomegalovirus exposure and HLA in healthy donors. The wider study: One earlier analysis, a look at approximately 190 million T cells, found 100 million to 130 million unique TCR beta sequences. Findings and caveats of the study: Earlier analysis looked at TCR beta V segments, and most were productive about 87% or about 30% of the time.

When sampled, the donors appeared nominally healthy, though they likely had unrecorded immune exposures. J is TRBJ2-7 and V is TRBV9, with 7 bases fitting TRBD2. The receptor was derived from a man aged 25-45 years in good health and CMV-seronegative. The sample was PBMCs. The chain's CDR3 is CASSATASGSYEQYF. CDR3 sequence (DNA): TGTGCCAGCAGCGCAACAGCTAGCGGCTCCTACGAGCAGTACTTC. Full variable domain (missing parts from reference TRBV9 and TRBJ2-7): DSGVTQTPKHLITATGQRVTLRCSPRSGDLSVYWYQQSLDQGLQFLIQYYNGEERAKGNILERFSAQQFPDLHSELNLSSLELGDSALYFCASSATASGSYEQYFGPGTRLTVT.